A single sample is the source of the 27 T cell receptor beta chains below, sequenced in a study of control samples from healthy donors and cancer patients. Assay used: immunoSEQ multiplex PCR; TCRdb lists only in-frame clones, some missing. The repertoire has around 85,000 clones, around 90% of them found once; the top ten carry approximately 7.6%. Material: blood. These receptors originate from a woman aged 60-75 years in good health.

V gene TRBV19 combines with J gene TRBJ1-5; perhaps TRBD1 as D (6 bases). The CDR3 is 15 amino acids. Trimming cost V 10 bases and J 4 bases, with 20 bases left between them. Per germline, CDR1 LNHDA and CDR2 SQIVND (reference sequence). The CDR3 loop is CATQSSDRINQPQHF. The DNA of the CDR3 is TGTGCCACGCAGTCCTCTGACAGGATAAATCAGCCCCAGCATTTT.

This clone was observed once. The CDR3 nucleotides read TGTGCCAGCAGTCACGCCGGGACGGTTCTCTACGAGCAGTACTTC. It translates to CASSHAGTVLYEQYF. The genes are TRBV3-1 (or the pseudogene TRBV3-2) and TRBJ2-7, with D tentatively TRBD1 or TRBD2 (5 bases each). The germline V gene encodes CDR1 LGHDT and CDR2 YNNKEL (reference sequence). V dropped 6 bases and J dropped 3 bases, with 18 bases sitting between them. This CDR3 region has 15 residues.

The chain employs TRBV2 and TRBJ1-2, with D tentatively TRBD1 (5 bases). Per the germline V gene, CDR1 is SNHLY and CDR2 is FYNNEI. Between the trimmed V and J ends, which lost 7 bases and 4 bases, there was a span of 16 bases. The CDR3 totals 14 residues. The CDR3 DNA reads TGTGCCAGCACGACCCAGGGTAGCGTCTATGGCTACACCTTC. The encoded protein is CASTTQGSVYGYTF.

The chain is built from TRBV5-1 and TRBJ2-3; 7 bases align to TRBD2. The V segment lost 1 base and the J segment 1 base; nucleotides outside the gene matches: 3. Germline lookup yields CDR1 SGHRS and CDR2 YFSETQ. CDR3 length equals 15 residues. The CDR3 coding sequence is TGCGCCAGCAGCTTGCAGGCGGGGGGCACAGATACGCAGTATTTT. It specifies CASSLQAGGTDTQYF.

This rearrangement joins TRBV7-2 to TRBJ1-2; D ambiguous. With 5 bases removed from V and 3 bases from J, the gap between germline ends came to 13 bases. The CDR3 totals 14 residues. Per the germline V gene, CDR1 is SGHTA and CDR2 is FQGNSA. The CDR3 reads CASSPEGYYYGYTF. CDR3 nucleotides: TGTGCCAGCAGCCCCGAGGGCTACTACTATGGCTACACCTTC.

This clone was observed a few times. The V call is TRBV10-3, the J call TRBJ1-3; D gene unclear. Germline CDR1 ENHRY, CDR2 SYGVKD. This CDR3 has 14 residues. Trimming took 6 bases from V and 0 from J, leaving 9 bases between them. In DNA, the CDR3 is TGTGCCATCAGGAAGACGGACTCTGGAAACACCATATATTTT. It translates to CAIRKTDSGNTIYF.

The genes are TRBV5-1 and TRBJ1-2, with TRBD1 as a possible D gene (6 bases). CDR3 size: 15 residues. In germline, CDR1 is SGHRS, CDR2 YFSETQ. Trimming removed 4 bases at V and 8 bases at J, with 21 bases between. For the CDR3, the DNA is TGCGCCAGCAGCCAAACCACAGGGACCCGGGAAGGCTACACCTTC. Protein: CASSQTTGTREGYTF.

The rearrangement links TRBV2 to TRBJ1-5, with no clear D. This CDR3 spans 15 amino acids. Trimming cost V 8 bases and J 5 bases, with 19 bases left between them. Per the germline V gene, CDR1 is SNHLY and CDR2 is FYNNEI. The CDR3 nucleotides read TGTGCCAGCCGCGCCGGGAGGGAAGACTATCAGCCCCAGCATTTT. Its protein is CASRAGREDYQPQHF.

This clone was found a few times. The J gene is TRBJ2-1, the V gene TRBV6-5; the match to TRBD2 covers 8 bases. Unmatched junction bases numbered 8, after V lost 5 bases and J lost 5 bases. This CDR3 has 15 amino acids. Germline V lookup: CDR1 MNHEY, CDR2 SVGAGI. The CDR3 DNA follows: TGTGCCAGCAGTAGAAGCGGGAGCGCTCACAATGAGCAGTTCTTC. Residues: CASSRSGSAHNEQFF.

The chain carries TRBV7-7 and TRBJ2-7; TRBD2 matches 14 bases. The CDR3 has 18 residues. In germline, CDR1 is SSHAT, CDR2 FNYEAQ (reference sequence). After removal of 7 bases from V and 6 bases from J, the junction contained 17 bases not matched to a gene. CDR3 region: CASTLTTSGRAKSGEQYF. In nucleotides, the CDR3 is TGTGCCAGCACACTAACGACTAGCGGGAGGGCCAAATCCGGCGAGCAGTACTTC.

This chain connects TRBV6-5 to TRBJ1-1, with a possible D match to TRBD1 (5 bases). V lost 10 bases and J lost 0, with 18 bases in between. Germline CDR1 is MNHEY and CDR2 is SVGAGI. The CDR3 consists of 15 residues. In nucleotides, the CDR3 is TGTGCCACCAAGACCCCAGGGTCAGTGAACACTGAAGCTTTCTTT. This codes for CATKTPGSVNTEAFF.

The chain combines TRBV18 with TRBJ1-2; tentative D call: TRBD1 (6 bases). Germline V gene lookup returns CDR1 KGHSH and CDR2 LQKENI. The CDR3 length is 14 residues. Trimming removed 3 bases at V and 2 bases at J, with 10 bases between. Written as DNA, the CDR3 is TGTGCCAGCTCACCTGAGGGGGAAAACTATGGCTACACCTTC. Its protein product is CASSPEGENYGYTF.

The V and J genes are TRBV10-3 and TRBJ1-2; the match to TRBD1 covers 8 bases. CDR1 is ENHRY and CDR2 is SYGVKD in the germline V gene. With 7 bases clipped from V and 0 bases from J, the junction kept 4 bases outside the gene matches. The CDR3 has 14 residues. As DNA, the CDR3 is TGTGCCATCACCCAGACAGGGGCTAACTATGGCTACACCTTC. Translated: CAITQTGANYGYTF.

V usage is TRBV25-1 and J usage is TRBJ1-1; D possibly corresponds to TRBD1 (5 bases). This CDR3 is 13 amino acids long. V lost 8 bases and J lost 3, with 13 bases in between. Germline V gene sequence: CDR1 MGHDK, CDR2 SYGVNS. The CDR3 sequence: CASEGPGDTEAFF. CDR3 bases: TGTGCCAGCGAGGGACCGGGGGACACTGAAGCTTTCTTT.

The table lists this clone with a count of one. This rearrangement joins TRBV7-9 to TRBJ1-1, with 9 positions matching TRBD1. The V gene end was trimmed by 5 bases and the J gene end by 5 bases; junction bases not matched to a gene: 21. The germline V gene has CDR1 SEHNR and CDR2 FQNEAQ (reference sequence). The length of the CDR3 is 19 residues. CDR3 in DNA: TGTGCCAGCAGCCCAAGGACCTCCGGGACAGGGTTGAAGAGGACTGAAGCTTTCTTT. Translation gives CASSPRTSGTGLKRTEAFF.

This clone was counted only a few times. This rearrangement joins TRBV6-2 or TRBV6-3 to TRBJ1-2; the D gene is possibly TRBD1 (6 bases). The CDR3 sequence is 15 residues long. Trimming took off 1 base at V and 4 bases at J, with 13 bases between the two ends. Germline V gene data show CDR1 as MNHEY and CDR2 as SVGEGT. The CDR3 DNA sequence: TGTGCCAGCAGTTACTTGGGGGCGCGGAGCTATGGCTACACCTTC. It is translated as CASSYLGARSYGYTF.

V is TRBV29-1 and J is TRBJ2-3; D uncertain. Looked up from germline, CDR1 is SQVTM and CDR2 is ANQGSEA. This CDR3 comprises 14 residues. V lost 1 base and J 0 bases, leaving 8 bases between the germline ends. The CDR3 region is CSVEGWTSTDTQYF. CDR3 nucleotides: TGCAGCGTTGAAGGATGGACCAGCACAGATACGCAGTATTTT.

The CDR3 here is CASSHRVGAHEQYF. Written as DNA, the CDR3 is TGTGCCAGCAGCCACAGGGTAGGCGCACACGAGCAGTACTTC. The gene calls are TRBV6-2 or TRBV6-3 and TRBJ2-7, with D possibly matching TRBD1 (6 bases). Germline lookup yields CDR1 MNHEY and CDR2 SVGEGT. The V and J ends lost 6 bases and 5 bases respectively, with 17 bases between them. The CDR3 is 14 residues long.

The gene calls are TRBV15 and TRBJ1-5; D is unclear. The CDR3 length is 15 residues. The germline gives CDR1 LNHNV, CDR2 YYDKDF (reference sequence). V lost 0 bases and J lost 5, with 11 bases in between. CDR3 in amino acids: CATSREVMRDQPQHF. CDR3 sequence (DNA): TGTGCCACCAGCAGAGAAGTCATGAGGGATCAGCCCCAGCATTTT.

V and J are TRBV18 and TRBJ2-5, with D tentatively TRBD2 (6 bases). Trimming left V 2 bases short and J 0 bases short, with 7 bases between. Germline assignment: CDR1 KGHSH and CDR2 LQKENI. The CDR3 covers 14 residues. CDR3 coding DNA: TGTGCCAGCTCACCATCGGGGGACCAAGAGACCCAGTACTTC. Its protein product is CASSPSGDQETQYF.

The V gene is TRBV7-9, the J gene TRBJ2-2, with D possibly matching TRBD2 (6 bases). V lost 2 bases, J lost 4 bases, and 11 bases lay in between. The length of the CDR3 is 15 residues. Germline CDR1 reads SEHNR; CDR2 reads FQNEAQ (reference sequence). The CDR3 protein is CASSLPRGVTGELFF. CDR3 nucleotide sequence: TGTGCCAGCAGCTTACCGCGGGGTGTCACCGGGGAGCTGTTTTTT. The whole variable domain, remainder taken from reference TRBV7-9 and TRBJ2-2, is DTGVSQNPRHKITKRGQNVTFRCDPISEHNRLYWYRQTLGQGPEFLTYFQNEAQLEKSRLLSDRFSAERPKGSFSTLEIQRTEQGDSAMYLCASSLPRGVTGELFFGEGSRLTVL.

The rearrangement uses TRBV5-1 and TRBJ2-5; TRBD1 is a possible D gene (5 bases). The CDR3 sequence is 13 residues long. Germline V CDR1 and CDR2: SGHRS, YFSETQ. V was cut by 9 bases and J by 1 base, with 13 bases left in between. Here the CDR3 DNA reads TGCGCCACCGCTTGGGGCCCCCAAGAGACCCAGTACTTC. It yields the protein CATAWGPQETQYF.

The chain is built from TRBV25-1 and TRBJ1-6; the match to TRBD1 covers 8 bases. V was clipped by 0 bases and J by 13 bases; unmatched bases: 8. This CDR3 region has 15 residues. CDR1 is MGHDK and CDR2 is SYGVNS in the germline V gene. The CDR3 region is CASSEYDRGAAPLHF. The DNA of the CDR3 is TGTGCCAGCAGTGAATACGACAGGGGCGCAGCTCCCCTCCACTTT.

CDR3 sequence (DNA): TGCGCCAGCAGCTCACTAGCGGGAAATACAGATACGCAGTATTTT. It specifies CASSSLAGNTDTQYF. The rearrangement uses TRBV5-1 and TRBJ2-3; the match to TRBD2 covers 10 bases. V trimming: 3 bases; J trimming: 3 bases; junction bases outside the gene matches: 4. The CDR3 loop spans 15 amino acids. Germline lookup yields CDR1 SGHRS and CDR2 YFSETQ.

This sequence joins TRBV5-1 and TRBJ2-1, with TRBD1 as a possible D gene (5 bases). CDR3 length equals 14 residues. The V and J ends lost 1 base and 2 bases respectively, with 7 bases between them. Looked up from germline, CDR1 is SGHRS and CDR2 is YFSETQ. The DNA for the CDR3 is TGCGCCAGCAGCTTGTCAGGGACCTACAATGAGCAGTTCTTC. Residues: CASSLSGTYNEQFF.

V gene TRBV14 combines with J gene TRBJ1-2, with D unclear. The CDR3 sequence is 14 residues long. Trimming took off 0 bases at V and 6 bases at J, with 11 bases between the two ends. CDR1 SGHDN and CDR2 FVKESK come from the germline V gene. For the CDR3, the DNA is TGTGCCAGCAGCCAAGAGCTCGGTTTAAATGGCTACACCTTC. Protein: CASSQELGLNGYTF.

The table lists this clone with a count of one. This rearrangement joins TRBV9 to TRBJ1-4; no clear D. Between the trimmed V and J ends, which lost 7 bases and 4 bases, there was a span of 11 bases. CDR3 size: 13 residues. Looked up from germline, CDR1 is SGDLS and CDR2 is YYNGEE. The CDR3 spells CASPLPFNEKLFF. CDR3 DNA sequence: TGTGCCAGCCCCTTACCCTTTAATGAAAAACTGTTTTTT.